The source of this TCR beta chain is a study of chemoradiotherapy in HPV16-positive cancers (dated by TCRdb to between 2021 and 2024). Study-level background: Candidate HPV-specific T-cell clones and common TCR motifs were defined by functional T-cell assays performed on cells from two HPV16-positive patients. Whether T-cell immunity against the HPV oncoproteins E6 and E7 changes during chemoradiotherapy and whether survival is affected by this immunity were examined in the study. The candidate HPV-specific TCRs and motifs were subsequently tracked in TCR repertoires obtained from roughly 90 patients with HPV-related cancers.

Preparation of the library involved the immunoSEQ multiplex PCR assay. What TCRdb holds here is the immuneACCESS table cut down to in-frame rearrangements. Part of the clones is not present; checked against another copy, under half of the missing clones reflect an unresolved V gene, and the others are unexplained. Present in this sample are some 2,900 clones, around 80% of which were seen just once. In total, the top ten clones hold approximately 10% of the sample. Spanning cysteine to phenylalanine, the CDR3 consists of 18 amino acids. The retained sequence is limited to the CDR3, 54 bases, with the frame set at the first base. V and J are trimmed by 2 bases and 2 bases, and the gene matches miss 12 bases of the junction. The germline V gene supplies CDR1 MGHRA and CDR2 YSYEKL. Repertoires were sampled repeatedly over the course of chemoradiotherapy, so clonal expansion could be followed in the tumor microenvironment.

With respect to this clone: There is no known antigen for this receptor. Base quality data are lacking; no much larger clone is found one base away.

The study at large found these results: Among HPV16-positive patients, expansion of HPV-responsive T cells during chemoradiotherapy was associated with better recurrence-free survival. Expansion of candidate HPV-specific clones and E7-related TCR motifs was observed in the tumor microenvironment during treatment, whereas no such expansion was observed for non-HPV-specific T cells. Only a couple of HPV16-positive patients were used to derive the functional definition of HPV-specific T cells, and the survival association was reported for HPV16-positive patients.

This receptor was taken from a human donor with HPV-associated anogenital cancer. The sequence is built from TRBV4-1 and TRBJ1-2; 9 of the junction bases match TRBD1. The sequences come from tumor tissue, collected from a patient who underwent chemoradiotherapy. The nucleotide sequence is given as TGCGCCAGCAGCCAACACCCTACCGGGACAGGGTTAAACTATGGCTACACCTTC. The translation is CASSQHPTGTGLNYGYTF.